The 18 T cell receptor beta chains in this list originate from one sample, sequenced in a study of metastatic and nonmetastatic thyroid tumors. All patients were untreated before thyroid surgery. TCRdb ran MiXCR on the PCR reads. The sample lists some 20,000 clones, 24% occurring once. Sequencing was done on a sample of tumor tissue. These TCRs come from a female donor with papillary thyroid cancer or a benign thyroid nodule (not recorded which). Some clones in this sample may be carry-over from other donors' samples.

This clone was seen more than once but under ten times. This chain links TRBV6-1 with TRBJ2-5, with TRBD1 matching over 10 bases. From germline, CDR1 is MNHNS and CDR2 SASEGT. The CDR3 is made up of 15 amino acids. The V and J ends lost 1 base and 1 base, in that order; junction bases with no gene match: 0. The chain's CDR3 is CASSEGTGGQETQYF. The CDR3 region has the DNA TGTGCCAGCAGTGAAGGGACAGGGGGCCAAGAGACCCAGTACTTC.

This clone has a handful of counts. A read error may produce the germline difference seen at one junction end. This sample includes further DNA sequences coding for the same CDR3. V usage is TRBV29-1 and J usage is TRBJ2-3, with D possibly being TRBD2 (6 bases). Germline CDR1 reads SQVTM; CDR2 reads ANQGSEA. The CDR3 contains 13 residues. The CDR3 here is CSAVTSRTDTQYF. The CDR3 bases are TGTAGCGCCGTGACTAGTCGTACAGATACGCAGTATTTT.

Many counts were recorded for this clone. The gene calls are TRBV28 and TRBJ2-3, with 8 nucleotides matching TRBD2. V was pared by 6 bases and J by 1 base, with 15 bases of the junction left unmatched. Germline CDR1 and CDR2: MDHEN and SYDVKM. The CDR3 has 18 amino acids. CDR3 coding DNA: TGTGCCAGCAGCTACCCTCGGGCGGGAGGCCCCCGCACAGATACGCAGTATTTT. This encodes CASSYPRAGGPRTDTQYF.

This clone has a count of ten or more. This chain joins TRBV29-1 and TRBJ2-1, with 7 bases identical to TRBD2. Germline V gene data show CDR1 as SQVTM and CDR2 as ANQGSEA. J gave up 8 bases and V 7 bases, and 17 bases lay outside the gene matches. This CDR3 is 15 amino acids long. This CDR3 is CSASAGVTTIDEQFF. As DNA, the CDR3 is TGCAGCGCTAGCGCGGGGGTCACAACAATCGATGAGCAGTTCTTC.

This clone is termed medium-sized. This sequence joins TRBV6-1 and TRBJ2-7; 8 bases fit TRBD1. The V gene end was trimmed by 3 bases and the J gene end by 2 bases; junction bases not matched to a gene: 6. The CDR3 totals 15 residues. Germline CDR1 MNHNS, CDR2 SASEGT. DNA of the CDR3: TGTGCCAGCAGTGATATCGGGACAGGCACCTACGAGCAGTACTTC. This translates into CASSDIGTGTYEQYF.

Comments on this clone: A clone one base away is much larger, so this may be a read error. J is TRBJ2-5 and V is TRBV7-6; D possibly corresponds to TRBD2 (6 bases). Germline lookup yields CDR1 SGHVS and CDR2 FNYEAQ. The CDR3 has 15 residues. V was trimmed by 3 bases and J by 5 bases, leaving 16 bases between them. CDR3 region: CASSFLASNVETQYF. In DNA form, the CDR3 reads TGTGCCAGCAGCTTCCTAGCGTCGAACGTGGAGACCCAGTACTTC.

In the case of this clone: Given a much more abundant clone one base away, this may be a read error. The chain employs TRBV5-6 and TRBJ2-6; D possibly corresponds to TRBD2 (5 bases). Germline V lookup: CDR1 SGHDT, CDR2 YYEEEE. Trimming stripped 6 bases from V and 5 bases from J, with 27 bases between. The CDR3 contains 19 residues. DNA for the CDR3: TGTGCCAGCACCCAGAAGGCCGGGATAGACTTATCTTGGGCCAACGTCCTGACTTTC. It is translated as CASTQKAGIDLSWANVLTF.

The V call is TRBV6-1, the J call TRBJ2-7; D gene ambiguous. The CDR3 runs 12 residues. Germline-derived CDR1 and CDR2 are MNHNS and SASEGT. The V end lost 8 bases, the J end lost 4 bases, and 12 bases lay between the germline ends. The CDR3 DNA is TGTGCCAGCGAGGCGTCTAATTACGAGCAGTACTTC. Translation gives CASEASNYEQYF.

This clone showed up just a few times. The chain uses TRBV12-5 and TRBJ1-2; D is undetermined. The germline gives CDR1 LGHNT, CDR2 FRNRAP. V lost 2 bases to trimming and J lost 2 bases, with 9 bases between them. The CDR3 spans 14 residues. The DNA of the CDR3 is TGTGCTAGTGGTTTGACACCGAACAACTATGGCTACACCTTC. It translates to CASGLTPNNYGYTF.

On this clone itself: This clone may be a read error of a much larger clone one base away. This chain uses TRBV3-1 with TRBJ2-5, with TRBD2 matching 13 bases. This CDR3 comprises 15 residues. Germline CDR1 and CDR2: LGHDT and YNNKEL (reference sequence). The V gene end was trimmed by 7 bases and the J gene end by 5 bases; junction bases not matched to a gene: 7. The CDR3 here is CASIPRTSGSETQYF. As DNA, the CDR3 is TGTGCCAGCATCCCTAGGACTAGCGGGAGTGAGACCCAGTACTTC.

By share of the sample, this clone is medium-sized (0.01 to 0.1%). V gene TRBV27 combines with J gene TRBJ2-3, with D perhaps matching TRBD2 (6 bases). The CDR3 has 14 amino acids. Deletions cut 2 bases from V and 4 bases from J, with 10 bases between. Germline loops: CDR1 MNHEY, CDR2 SMNVEV (reference sequence). DNA for the CDR3: TGTGCCAGCAGTTTAATGCGGGGAGCAGATACGCAGTATTTT. Its translation is CASSLMRGADTQYF.

This clone has only a few counts. In DNA form, the CDR3 reads TGTGCCACCAGTGTCGGAGTCCGGGGTGACTATGGCTACACCTTC. Amino acid sequence: CATSVGVRGDYGYTF. This rearrangement joins TRBV24-1 to TRBJ1-2; no definite D call. The V end was cut by 5 bases, the J end by 3 bases, with 15 bases between. Per the germline V gene, CDR1 is KGHDR and CDR2 is SFDVKD. The CDR3 runs to 15 residues.

This clone occurred many times. The gene calls are TRBV5-5 and TRBJ2-5; TRBD2 is a possible D gene (5 bases). V lost 2 bases, J lost 5 bases, and 16 bases lay in between. The germline V gene encodes CDR1 SGHKS and CDR2 YYEKEE (reference sequence). The CDR3 spans 15 residues. This CDR3 is CASSFGPLATETQYF. As DNA, the CDR3 is TGTGCCAGCAGCTTTGGGCCCCTAGCCACGGAGACCCAGTACTTC.

This clone is classed as medium-sized. The sample carries other DNA sequences with the same CDR3. The CDR3 spells CASSFRTGTYEQYF. CDR3 bases: TGTGCCAGCAGTTTCCGGACAGGGACCTACGAGCAGTACTTC. This chain links TRBV12-3 or TRBV12-4 with TRBJ2-7, with 8 bases aligning to TRBD1. The CDR3 is made up of 14 amino acids. V lost 3 bases to trimming and J lost 2 bases; unmatched junction nucleotides: 3.

There are a few counts of this clone. V and J are TRBV27 and TRBJ2-3; D call uncertain. Germline V lookup: CDR1 MNHEY, CDR2 SMNVEV (reference sequence). Trimming stripped 5 bases from V and 1 base from J, with 13 bases between. The CDR3 covers 15 residues. CDR3: CASSPPESGTDTQYF. DNA for the CDR3: TGTGCCAGCAGTCCACCTGAGTCTGGCACAGATACGCAGTATTTT.

This clone occurred many times. The chain employs TRBV10-2 and TRBJ2-5; D uncertain. The CDR3 is made up of 13 amino acids. Germline CDR1 and CDR2: WSHSY and SAAADI. V was cut by 3 bases and J by 2 bases, with 7 bases left in between. For the CDR3, the DNA is TGCGCCAGCAGTGATTACGGACAAGAGACCCAGTACTTC. It translates to CASSDYGQETQYF.

This clone was detected ten times or more. This chain joins TRBV7-6 and TRBJ2-2; 8 bases agree with TRBD1. The germline V gene has CDR1 SGHVS and CDR2 FNYEAQ. Trimming at V came to 0 bases and at J to 5 bases, leaving 5 bases not matched to a gene. The CDR3 has 16 amino acids. CDR3 DNA: TGTGCCAGCAGCTTAGCCAGGGGGCTCGGGACCGGGGAGCTGTTTTTT. It specifies CASSLARGLGTGELFF.

This clone is classed as medium-sized. The rearrangement uses TRBV28 and TRBJ2-7, with D possibly called TRBD1 or TRBD2 (5 bases each). From germline, CDR1 is MDHEN and CDR2 SYDVKM. Trimming cost V 7 bases and J 0 bases, with 16 bases left between them. This CDR3 region has 15 residues. The CDR3 loop is CASNNRGTSSYEQYF. CDR3 sequence (DNA): TGTGCCAGCAACAATAGGGGTACTAGCTCCTACGAGCAGTACTTC.